The 6 T cell receptor beta chains reported below all come from one sample, sequenced in a study of neurological immune-mediated disorders. A single record per CDR3 protein comes from TCRdb applying MiXCR to the 5' RACE reads. The sample has 75,000 to 90,000 distinct CDR3 sequences, 10% seen once; the top ten hold 1.8%. Sample: PBMCs. The receptors were gathered from a man aged 35-49 years in good health.

A note on this clonotype: Possible read error: a much larger clone is one base away. The gene calls are TRBV12-3 or TRBV12-4 and TRBJ2-3; D gene unclear. V dropped 2 bases and J dropped 6 bases, with 9 bases sitting between them. The CDR3 extends over 13 amino acids. The DNA for the CDR3 is TGTGCCAGCAGTTTATCCCGACCCGATACGCAGTATTTT. Its protein product is CASSLSRPDTQYF.

This clonotype was detected ten times or more. This chain joins TRBV7-2 and TRBJ2-1; D is possibly TRBD2 (6 bases). The germline V gene has CDR1 SGHTA and CDR2 FQGNSA. The CDR3 totals 15 residues. Trimming stripped 7 bases from V and 3 bases from J, with 16 bases between. The CDR3 loop reads CASTLTPGDYNEQFF. CDR3 DNA sequence: TGTGCCAGCACCCTAACGCCGGGGGACTACAATGAGCAGTTCTTC. Together with reference TRBV7-2 and TRBJ2-1, the CDR3 gives the full variable domain: GAGVSQSPSNKVTEKGKDVELRCDPISGHTALYWYRQSLGQGLEFLIYFQGNSAPDKSGLPSDRFSAERTGGSVSTLTIQRTQQEDSAVYLCASTLTPGDYNEQFFGPGTRLTVL.

At least ten counts were recorded for this clonotype. The chain employs TRBV15 and TRBJ2-3, with TRBD2 matching 9 bases. Trimming at V came to 3 bases and at J to 4 bases, leaving 8 bases not matched to a gene. CDR1 is LNHNV, CDR2 YYDKDF, per germline (reference sequence). The CDR3 totals 16 residues. DNA for the CDR3: TGTGCCACCAGCAGTAAGACTAGCGGTATAGCAGATACGCAGTATTTT. Its translation: CATSSKTSGIADTQYF.

This chain links TRBV5-6 with TRBJ2-1, with 9 bases matching TRBD1. The CDR3 is 15 amino acids. Unmatched junction bases numbered 6, after V lost 4 bases and J lost 4 bases. Germline CDR1 SGHDT, CDR2 YYEEEE. The CDR3 region is CASSPDRGSYNEQFF. CDR3 nucleotide sequence: TGTGCCAGCAGCCCGGACAGGGGTTCATACAATGAGCAGTTCTTC.

This chain uses TRBV6-5 with TRBJ1-4; D possibly corresponds to TRBD1 (6 bases). Trimming shortened V by 0 bases and J by 7 bases, and 12 bases separated the two germline ends. CDR3 length: 15 residues. Germline CDR1 reads MNHEY; CDR2 reads SVGAGI. This chain's CDR3 is CASSYSGGPGEKLFF. CDR3 bases: TGTGCCAGCAGTTACTCGGGGGGCCCTGGTGAAAAACTGTTTTTT.

On this clonotype itself: A much larger clone is a single base away; this may be a read error. The V call is TRBV7-6, the J call TRBJ2-7; 11 bases align to TRBD2. CDR3 length equals 13 residues. J was trimmed by 8 bases and V by 5 bases; bases with no gene match: 5. In germline, CDR1 is SGHVS, CDR2 FNYEAQ. The CDR3 DNA sequence: TGTGCCAGCAGCATACTAGCGGGAGACAAGCAGTACTTC. Amino acid sequence: CASSILAGDKQYF.